These 25 T cell receptor beta chains were sequenced from one sample in a study of OX40 agonist ivuxolimab in advanced cancers. Using immunoSEQ multiplex PCR, the repertoire was profiled, and TCRdb retains in-frame clones only, with some absent. The sample holds about 20,000 clones, 80% to 90% seen once. Material: CD4+ or CD8+ T cells sorted from blood, obtained in a trial of the OX40 agonist ivuxolimab. These receptors were taken from an adult with an advanced solid tumor such as melanoma, head and neck, liver or kidney cancer.

This clone turned up a few times. V usage is TRBV7-2 and J usage is TRBJ1-2; maybe TRBD1 (5 bases). The V end lost 5 bases, the J end lost 6 bases, and 19 bases lay between the germline ends. CDR3 length equals 15 residues. In germline, CDR1 is SGHTA, CDR2 FQGNSA. CDR3 loop: CASSLRAGTADGYTF. CDR3 coding DNA: TGTGCCAGCAGCCTAAGAGCCGGGACGGCGGATGGCTACACCTTC.

This clone was picked up one time. The chain is built from TRBV4-2 and TRBJ2-3; TRBD2 matches 8 bases. Germline V gene sequence: CDR1 LGHNA, CDR2 YNFKEQ. Trimming took 4 bases from V and 5 from J; bases not matched to a gene: 8. The CDR3 has 15 residues. The CDR3 region has the DNA TGTGCCAGCAGCCTCGTTAGCGGGACTGTAGATACGCAGTATTTT. It specifies CASSLVSGTVDTQYF.

The chain has TRBV5-5 and TRBJ1-2; 7 bases align to TRBD1. After removal of 2 bases from V and 7 bases from J, the junction contained 2 bases not matched to a gene. Germline lookup yields CDR1 SGHKS and CDR2 YYEKEE (reference sequence). This CDR3 region has 12 residues. The CDR3 is CASSFNRGGYTF. In DNA form, the CDR3 reads TGTGCCAGCAGCTTTAACAGGGGTGGCTACACCTTC.

This clone was detected only once. The rearrangement joins TRBV19 to TRBJ1-5, with D hard to call. The ends were cut back, 3 bases at V and 4 bases at J, with 10 bases in the middle. There are 14 residues in the CDR3. From germline, CDR1 is LNHDA and CDR2 SQIVND (reference sequence). For the CDR3, the DNA is TGTGCCAGTAGTATGGACGGCCCGAATCAGCCCCAGCATTTT. This codes for CASSMDGPNQPQHF.

The J gene is TRBJ2-5, the V gene TRBV6-6; TRBD2 is a possible D gene (6 bases). Trimming took 7 bases from V and 2 from J, leaving 8 bases between them. This CDR3 comprises 12 residues. Germline CDR1 and CDR2: MNHNY and SVGAGI (reference sequence). The CDR3 here is CASTAGQETQYF. CDR3 coding DNA: TGTGCCAGCACTGCGGGGCAAGAGACCCAGTACTTC.

There are a few counts of this clone. CDR3 loop: CASSYTSIQETQYF. The CDR3 nucleotides are TGTGCCAGCAGTTATACTAGTATCCAAGAGACCCAGTACTTC. The chain recombines TRBV11-2 with TRBJ2-5; TRBD2 might be the D (5 bases). CDR3 length: 14 residues. V was cut by 6 bases and J by 1 base, with 12 bases left in between. Germline CDR1 reads SGHAT; CDR2 reads FQNNGV.

This chain joins TRBV9 and TRBJ1-3; TRBD1 aligns across 10 bases. CDR1 and CDR2 from the germline V gene are SGDLS and YYNGEE. The CDR3 runs 19 residues. Trimming at V came to 1 base and at J to 4 bases, leaving 14 bases not matched to a gene. The CDR3 DNA follows: TGTGCCAGCAGCGTAAATGCCTGGGGGGACAGGGGAAGGGGAAACACCATATATTTT. Its protein is CASSVNAWGDRGRGNTIYF.

The chain carries TRBV19 and TRBJ1-1; D is undetermined. Germline V gene lookup returns CDR1 LNHDA and CDR2 SQIVND (reference sequence). This CDR3 has 15 residues. The V gene lost 3 bases and the J gene lost 0 bases, with 11 bases spanning the gap. CDR3 region: CASSIRPGMNTEAFF. Written as DNA, the CDR3 is TGTGCCAGTAGTATCCGCCCGGGTATGAACACTGAAGCTTTCTTT.

The gene calls are TRBV21-1 and TRBJ2-1. TRBV21-1 is shown as a pseudogene. The CDR3 has 20 residues. The CDR3 DNA sequence: TGTGCCAGCCGGACCAGGCGACCTACAGGGACCGGGGGTAAAAACAATGAGCAGTTCTTC. Translated, it gives CASRTRRPTGTGGKNNEQFF.

This chain connects TRBV7-6 to TRBJ2-1; weak D call: TRBD2 (8 bases). V lost 4 bases, J lost 9 bases, and 22 bases lay in between. This CDR3 has 16 amino acids. CDR1 and CDR2 (germline): SGHVS, FNYEAQ. The CDR3 protein is CASSWVEREGAGEQFF. The CDR3 DNA follows: TGTGCCAGCAGCTGGGTGGAACGGGAGGGGGCCGGTGAGCAGTTCTTC.

Written as DNA, the CDR3 is TGTGCCAGCAGCTTAGCGGGACCCAATGAGCAGTTCTTC. Encoded protein: CASSLAGPNEQFF. The gene calls are TRBV6-7 and TRBJ2-1, with 8 positions matching TRBD2. TRBV6-7 is marked as an open reading frame, function uncertain. CDR3 length: 13 residues. Unmatched junction bases numbered 4, after V lost 6 bases and J lost 6 bases.

The V and J genes are TRBV7-9 and TRBJ1-2; possible D gene TRBD1, 5 bases. Trimming took off 3 bases at V and 7 bases at J, with 18 bases between the two ends. This CDR3 contains 15 residues. CDR1 is SEHNR and CDR2 is FQNEAQ in the germline V gene (reference sequence). The CDR3 here is CASSLVGRVDGGYTF. The CDR3 region has the DNA TGTGCCAGCAGCTTGGTTGGCAGGGTAGACGGTGGCTACACCTTC. The whole variable domain, filled in from reference TRBV7-9 and TRBJ1-2, reads DTGVSQNPRHKITKRGQNVTFRCDPISEHNRLYWYRQTLGQGPEFLTYFQNEAQLEKSRLLSDRFSAERPKGSFSTLEIQRTEQGDSAMYLCASSLVGRVDGGYTFGSGTRLTVV.

The V gene is TRBV6-5, the J gene TRBJ1-1; D not certain. Germline values: CDR1 MNHEY, CDR2 SVGAGI. Trimming left V 0 bases short and J 4 bases short, with 12 bases between. This CDR3 is 15 amino acids long. CDR3 sequence (DNA): TGTGCCAGCAGTTACTCGGCAGGTATGGCCACTGAAGCTTTCTTT. It is translated as CASSYSAGMATEAFF.

The rearrangement joins TRBV14 to TRBJ1-3; no clear D. The V end lost 4 bases, the J end lost 5 bases, and 12 bases lay between the germline ends. Germline CDR1 reads SGHDN; CDR2 reads FVKESK. The CDR3 loop spans 14 amino acids. The CDR3 bases are TGTGCCAGCAGCCCTCGTGAGAGAAGAAACACCATATATTTT. It specifies CASSPRERRNTIYF.

This sequence joins TRBV4-3 and TRBJ1-3; no clear D. CDR1 is LGHNA and CDR2 is YSLEER in the germline V gene. V was pared by 0 bases and J by 0 bases, with 6 bases between. CDR3 length equals 15 residues. In nucleotides, the CDR3 is TGCGCCAGCAGCCAAGATTGGGGCTCTGGAAACACCATATATTTT. It codes for CASSQDWGSGNTIYF.

The V call is TRBV5-1, the J call TRBJ2-2, with 10 bases lining up with TRBD2. The CDR3 extends over 15 amino acids. In germline, CDR1 is SGHRS, CDR2 YFSETQ. J was trimmed by 7 bases and V by 4 bases; bases with no gene match: 7. As DNA, the CDR3 is TGCGCCAGCAGCGTGAGCGGGAGGGAGAACGGGGAGCTGTTTTTT. It encodes CASSVSGRENGELFF. Looking up the rest from reference TRBV5-1 and TRBJ2-2 gives the full variable domain: KAGVTQTPRYLIKTRGQQVTLSCSPISGHRSVSWYQQTPGQGLQFLFEYFSETQRNKGNFPGRFSGRQFSNSRSEMNVSTLELGDSALYLCASSVSGRENGELFFGEGSRLTVL.

The V call is TRBV27, the J call TRBJ1-3, with D tentatively TRBD1 (5 bases). Between the trimmed V and J ends, which lost 7 bases and 4 bases, there was a span of 14 bases. Germline V CDR1 and CDR2: MNHEY, SMNVEV (reference sequence). This CDR3 is built from 14 residues. The CDR3 nucleotides are TGTGCCAGCAAAGAAGGGGCTGCCGGAAACACCATATATTTT. Protein sequence: CASKEGAAGNTIYF.

This chain uses TRBV4-2 with TRBJ2-5; 7 positions agree with TRBD2. The J call could be wrong; TRBJ2-7 is a better fit for the DNA end. Germline loops: CDR1 LGHNA, CDR2 YNFKEQ. The CDR3 runs 15 residues. CDR3 region: CASSQDRTSSYEQYF. Written as DNA, the CDR3 is TGTGCCAGCAGCCAAGATCGGACTAGCTCCTACGAGCAGTACTTC.

This clone was recorded a few times. V is TRBV7-2 and J is TRBJ1-5, with D hard to call. V lost 2 bases to trimming and J lost 7 bases, with 9 bases between them. Germline loops: CDR1 SGHTA, CDR2 FQGNSA. This CDR3 contains 13 residues. CDR3 residues: CASSLTSVQPQHF. The CDR3 bases are TGTGCCAGCAGCTTAACGTCGGTGCAGCCCCAGCATTTT.

This chain connects TRBV9 to TRBJ2-1; D is uncertain. The germline V and J ends were trimmed by 4 bases and 2 bases, with 13 bases remaining between them. CDR3 length: 15 amino acids. Germline-derived CDR1 and CDR2 are SGDLS and YYNGEE. This CDR3 reads CASSPQSGPYNEQFF. The CDR3 coding sequence is TGTGCCAGCAGCCCCCAGAGTGGCCCCTACAATGAGCAGTTCTTC.

CDR3 residues: CASSGAGTAANYGYTF. CDR3 nucleotides: TGCGCCAGCAGCGGAGCCGGGACAGCGGCCAACTATGGCTACACCTTC. The chain is built from TRBV5-1 and TRBJ1-2; the match to TRBD1 covers 7 bases. Germline assignment: CDR1 SGHRS and CDR2 YFSETQ. There are 16 residues in the CDR3. The J segment lost 2 bases and the V segment lost 4 bases, leaving 11 bases of the junction unmatched. Based on the CDR3 plus reference TRBV5-1 and TRBJ1-2, the full variable domain is KAGVTQTPRYLIKTRGQQVTLSCSPISGHRSVSWYQQTPGQGLQFLFEYFSETQRNKGNFPGRFSGRQFSNSRSEMNVSTLELGDSALYLCASSGAGTAANYGYTFGSGTRLTVV.

This chain joins TRBV27 and TRBJ1-2, with D tentatively TRBD1 (6 bases). The germline V gene encodes CDR1 MNHEY and CDR2 SMNVEV (reference sequence). Between the trimmed V and J ends, which lost 4 bases and 3 bases, there was a span of 12 bases. The CDR3 has 14 residues. CDR3 sequence: CASSSSGAYYGYTF. The CDR3 DNA sequence: TGTGCCAGCAGTTCGTCAGGGGCCTACTATGGCTACACCTTC.

The genes are TRBV30 and TRBJ1-3; 9 nucleotides align to TRBD1. The CDR3 is made up of 15 amino acids. V gave up 3 bases and J gave up 3 bases; unmatched junction bases: 6. Germline V gene sequence: CDR1 GTSNPN, CDR2 SVGIG (reference sequence). CDR3 region: CAWRLQGARGNTIYF. Here the CDR3 DNA reads TGTGCCTGGAGGTTACAGGGGGCGCGTGGAAACACCATATATTTT.

This clone was seen just once. The J gene is TRBJ1-3, the V gene TRBV9; tentative D call: TRBD1 (5 bases). Per the germline V gene, CDR1 is SGDLS and CDR2 is YYNGEE. V was shortened by 0 bases and J by 2 bases, with 9 bases between the two germline ends. The CDR3 sequence is 15 residues long. CDR3 DNA sequence: TGTGCCAGCAGCGTAGAACAGGTTACTGGAAACACCATATATTTT. This translates into CASSVEQVTGNTIYF.

This clone has only one observation. This chain uses TRBV9 with TRBJ1-1, with TRBD1 matching over 7 bases. Germline V CDR1 and CDR2: SGDLS, YYNGEE. V was pared by 4 bases and J by 9 bases, with 6 bases of the junction left unmatched. The CDR3 sequence is 12 residues long. The CDR3 here is CASSNRQGKAFF. The DNA of the CDR3 is TGTGCCAGCAGCAACCGACAGGGTAAAGCTTTCTTT.